Each of the 3 T cell receptor beta chains below was sequenced from the same sample in a study of T-cell memory formation after mild COVID-19. From the 5' RACE reads, TCRdb called clonotypes with MiXCR, one entry per CDR3 protein. Among about 270,000 distinct CDR3 sequences, 16% were seen once, and the ten largest hold around 21%. Sequencing input: PBMCs or a T cell subset sorted from them (not recorded which). Source of these receptors: a man younger than 35 who had mild COVID-19 (a few samples of this study predate the infection). Cell type and time point are not known.

This clonotype was counted only a few times. This chain connects TRBV6-6 to TRBJ1-4; 8 bases are shared with TRBD1. In germline, CDR1 is MNHNY, CDR2 SVGAGI (reference sequence). This CDR3 is built from 17 residues. The trim removed 0 bases at V and 5 bases at J, leaving 8 bases unmatched. The DNA of the CDR3 is TGTGCCAGCAGTTACTCGACAAGGACAGGGCTAAATGAAAAACTGTTTTTT. This codes for CASSYSTRTGLNEKLFF.

This clonotype was observed many times. This chain joins TRBV11-2 and TRBJ1-6, with a possible D match to TRBD1 (6 bases). V lost 4 bases to trimming and J lost 5 bases, with 9 bases between them. Germline CDR1 SGHAT, CDR2 FQNNGV. CDR3 length equals 14 residues. This chain's CDR3 is CASSWTDNNSPLHF. Written as DNA, the CDR3 is TGTGCCAGCAGCTGGACAGACAATAATTCACCCCTCCACTTT.

Only a few counts were recorded for this clonotype. CDR3 sequence reads: CASSISPVTGTSPLHF. In nucleotides, the CDR3 is TGTGCCAGTAGTATAAGCCCCGTCACGGGGACATCACCCCTCCACTTT. The chain recombines TRBV19 with TRBJ1-6, with D possibly being TRBD1 (6 bases). V was pared by 2 bases and J by 10 bases, with 18 bases between. Per germline, CDR1 LNHDA and CDR2 SQIVND (reference sequence). This CDR3 is 16 amino acids long.